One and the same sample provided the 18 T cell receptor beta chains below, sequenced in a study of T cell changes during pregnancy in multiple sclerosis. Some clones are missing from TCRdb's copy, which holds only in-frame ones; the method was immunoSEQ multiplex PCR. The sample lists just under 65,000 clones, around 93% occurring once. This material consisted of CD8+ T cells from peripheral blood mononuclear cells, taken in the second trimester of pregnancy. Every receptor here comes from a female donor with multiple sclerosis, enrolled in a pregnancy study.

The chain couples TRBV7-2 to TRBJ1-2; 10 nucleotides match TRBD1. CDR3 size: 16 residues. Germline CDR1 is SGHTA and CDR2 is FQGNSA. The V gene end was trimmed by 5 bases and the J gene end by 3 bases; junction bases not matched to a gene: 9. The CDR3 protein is CASSPSLGTGDYGYTF. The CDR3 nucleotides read TGTGCCAGCAGCCCAAGCCTGGGGACAGGGGACTATGGCTACACCTTC.

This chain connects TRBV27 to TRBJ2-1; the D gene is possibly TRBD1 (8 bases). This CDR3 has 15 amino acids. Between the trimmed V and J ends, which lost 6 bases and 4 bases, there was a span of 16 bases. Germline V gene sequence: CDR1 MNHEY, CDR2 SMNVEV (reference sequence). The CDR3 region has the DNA TGTGCCAGCAGCTACAGGGGGACTACTTACAATGAGCAGTTCTTC. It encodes CASSYRGTTYNEQFF.

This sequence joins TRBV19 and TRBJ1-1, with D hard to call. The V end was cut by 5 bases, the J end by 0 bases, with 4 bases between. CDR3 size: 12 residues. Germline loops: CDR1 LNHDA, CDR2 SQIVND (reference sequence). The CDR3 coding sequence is TGTGCCAGTAGTCAGGTGAACACTGAAGCTTTCTTT. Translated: CASSQVNTEAFF.

The CDR3 nucleotides read TGTGCCAGCAGTGCGGACAGGATGACCCCCGGGGAGCTGTTTTTT. It translates to CASSADRMTPGELFF. The rearrangement uses TRBV27 and TRBJ2-2; TRBD1 aligns across 7 bases. The V gene end was trimmed by 5 bases and the J gene end by 6 bases; junction bases not matched to a gene: 9. The CDR3 runs to 15 residues. Germline V lookup: CDR1 MNHEY, CDR2 SMNVEV (reference sequence).

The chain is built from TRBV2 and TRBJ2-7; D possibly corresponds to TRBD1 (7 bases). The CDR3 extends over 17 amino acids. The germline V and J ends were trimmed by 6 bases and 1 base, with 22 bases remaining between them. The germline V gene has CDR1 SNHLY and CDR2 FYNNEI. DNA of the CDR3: TGTGCCAGCAGCGTACTTCAGGGGGGACCCGATTCCTACGAGCAGTACTTC. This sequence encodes CASSVLQGGPDSYEQYF.

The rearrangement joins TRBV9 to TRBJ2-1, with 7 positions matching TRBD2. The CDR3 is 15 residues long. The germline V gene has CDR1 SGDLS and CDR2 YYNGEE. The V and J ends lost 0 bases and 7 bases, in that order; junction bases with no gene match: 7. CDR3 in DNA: TGTGCCAGCAGCGTAGGGGGGGGAATTTTAAATGAGCAGTTCTTC. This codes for CASSVGGGILNEQFF.

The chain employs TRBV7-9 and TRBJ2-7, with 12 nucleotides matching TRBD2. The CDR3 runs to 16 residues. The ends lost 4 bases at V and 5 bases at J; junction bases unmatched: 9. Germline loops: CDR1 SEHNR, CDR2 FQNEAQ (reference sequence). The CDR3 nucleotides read TGTGCCAGCAGCTCTCAGACTAGCGGGAGTCCCCACGAGCAGTACTTC. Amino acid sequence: CASSSQTSGSPHEQYF.

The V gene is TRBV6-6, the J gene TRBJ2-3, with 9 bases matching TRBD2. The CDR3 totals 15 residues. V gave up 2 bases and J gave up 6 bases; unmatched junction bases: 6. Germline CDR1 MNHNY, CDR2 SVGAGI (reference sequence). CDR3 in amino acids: CASSYGGRVLDTQYF. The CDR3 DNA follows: TGTGCCAGCAGTTACGGCGGGAGGGTGTTGGATACGCAGTATTTT.

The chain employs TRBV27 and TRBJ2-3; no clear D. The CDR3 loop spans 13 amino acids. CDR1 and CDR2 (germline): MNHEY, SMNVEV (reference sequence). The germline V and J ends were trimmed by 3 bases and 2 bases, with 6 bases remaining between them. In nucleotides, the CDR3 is TGTGCCAGCAGTTTCTCCCTCACAGATACGCAGTATTTT. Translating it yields CASSFSLTDTQYF.

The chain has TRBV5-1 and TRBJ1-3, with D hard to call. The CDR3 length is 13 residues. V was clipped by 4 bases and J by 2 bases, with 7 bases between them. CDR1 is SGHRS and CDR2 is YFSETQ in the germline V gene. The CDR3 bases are TGCGCCAGCAGCGAGGCCCCTGGAAACACCATATATTTT. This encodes CASSEAPGNTIYF.

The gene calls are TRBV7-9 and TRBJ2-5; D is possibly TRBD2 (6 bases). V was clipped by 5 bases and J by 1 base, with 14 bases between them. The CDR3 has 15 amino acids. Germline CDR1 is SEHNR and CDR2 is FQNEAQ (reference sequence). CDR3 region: CASSPVMGGQETQYF. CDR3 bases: TGTGCCAGCAGCCCGGTAATGGGGGGCCAAGAGACCCAGTACTTC.

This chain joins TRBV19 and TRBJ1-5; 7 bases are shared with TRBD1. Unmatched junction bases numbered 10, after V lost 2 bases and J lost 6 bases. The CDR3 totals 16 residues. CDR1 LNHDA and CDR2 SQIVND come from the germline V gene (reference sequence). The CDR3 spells CASSITAQGLGQPQHF. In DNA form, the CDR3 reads TGTGCCAGTAGTATAACAGCACAGGGGTTGGGTCAGCCCCAGCATTTT. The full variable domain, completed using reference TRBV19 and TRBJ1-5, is DGGITQSPKYLFRKEGQNVTLSCEQNLNHDAMYWYRQDPGQGLRLIYYSQIVNDFQKGDIAEGYSVSREKKESFPLTVTSAQKNPTAFYLCASSITAQGLGQPQHFGDGTRLSIL.

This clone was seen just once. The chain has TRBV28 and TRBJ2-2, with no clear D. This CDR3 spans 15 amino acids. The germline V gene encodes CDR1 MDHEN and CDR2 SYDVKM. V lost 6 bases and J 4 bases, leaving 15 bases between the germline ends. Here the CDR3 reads CASSLNAPGTGELFF. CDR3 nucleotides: TGTGCCAGCAGCCTTAACGCCCCGGGCACCGGGGAGCTGTTTTTT.

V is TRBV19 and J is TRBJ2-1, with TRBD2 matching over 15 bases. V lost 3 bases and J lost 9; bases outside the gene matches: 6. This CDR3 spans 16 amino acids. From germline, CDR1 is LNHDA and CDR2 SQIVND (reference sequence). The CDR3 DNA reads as TGTGCCAGTAGTATCGCGGGACTAGCGGGAGGAGGTGAGCAGTTCTTC. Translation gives CASSIAGLAGGGEQFF.

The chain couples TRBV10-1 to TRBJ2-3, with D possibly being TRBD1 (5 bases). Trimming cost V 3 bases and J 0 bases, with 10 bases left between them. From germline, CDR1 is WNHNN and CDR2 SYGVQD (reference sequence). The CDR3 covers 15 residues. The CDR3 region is CASSDHRPSTDTQYF. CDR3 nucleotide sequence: TGCGCCAGCAGTGACCACAGGCCGAGCACAGATACGCAGTATTTT.

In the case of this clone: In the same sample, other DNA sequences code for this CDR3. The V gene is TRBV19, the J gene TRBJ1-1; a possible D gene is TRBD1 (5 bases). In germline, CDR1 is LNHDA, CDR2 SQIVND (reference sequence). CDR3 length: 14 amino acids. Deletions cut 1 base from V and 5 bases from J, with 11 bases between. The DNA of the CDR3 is TGTGCCAGTAGTATAGGGACGGGGGGAACTGAAGCTTTCTTT. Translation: CASSIGTGGTEAFF.

The CDR3 protein is CASSVGTANEQFF. The CDR3 DNA follows: TGTGCCAGCAGCGTCGGGACTGCCAATGAGCAGTTCTTC. The chain uses TRBV11-2 and TRBJ2-1; possibly TRBD2 for D (6 bases). Trimming removed 5 bases from V and 6 bases from J, with 11 bases in between. The length of the CDR3 is 13 residues. Germline CDR1 SGHAT, CDR2 FQNNGV. Full variable domain (outside the CDR3, taken from reference TRBV11-2 and TRBJ2-1): EAGVAQSPRYKIIEKRQSVAFWCNPISGHATLYWYQQILGQGPKLLIQFQNNGVVDDSQLPKDRFSAERLKGVDSTLKIQPAKLEDSAVYLCASSVGTANEQFFGPGTRLTVL.

CDR3 DNA sequence: TGTGCCAGCAGCTTATTTGAGGAGGGGACCTACGAGCAGTACTTC. This translates into CASSLFEEGTYEQYF. J is TRBJ2-7 and V is TRBV7-2; D is possibly TRBD2 (6 bases). This CDR3 is built from 15 residues. CDR1 and CDR2 from the germline V gene are SGHTA and FQGNSA. V was shortened by 2 bases and J by 2 bases, with 13 bases between the two germline ends.